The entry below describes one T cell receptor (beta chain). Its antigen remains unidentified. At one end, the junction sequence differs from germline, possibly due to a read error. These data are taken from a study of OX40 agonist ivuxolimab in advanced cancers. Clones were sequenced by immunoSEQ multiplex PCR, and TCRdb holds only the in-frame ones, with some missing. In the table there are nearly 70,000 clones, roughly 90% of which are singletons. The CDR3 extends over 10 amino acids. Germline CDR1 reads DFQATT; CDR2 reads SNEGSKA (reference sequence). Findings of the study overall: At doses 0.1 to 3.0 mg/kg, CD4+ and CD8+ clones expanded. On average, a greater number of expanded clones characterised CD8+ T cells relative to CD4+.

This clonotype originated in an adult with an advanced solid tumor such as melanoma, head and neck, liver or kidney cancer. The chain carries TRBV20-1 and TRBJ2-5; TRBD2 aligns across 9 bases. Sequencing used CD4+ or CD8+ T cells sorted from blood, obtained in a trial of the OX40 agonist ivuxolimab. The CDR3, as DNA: TGTTTAGCGGGGGAAGAGACCCAGTACTTC. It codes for CLAGEETQYF.